This TCR beta chain was retrieved from a study of cytomegalovirus exposure and HLA in healthy donors. Study as a whole: Out of around 360 genotyped donors, roughly 78% belonged to the Caucasian-associated ancestry cluster. Broader study findings: When presence/absence was analysed, sequencing depth was taken to be roughly uniform across donors. Later genetic work tied a missense DCLRE1C variant to beta-chain V and J trimming.

As to this clone: Its antigen is unidentified.

60 Vbeta and 13 Jbeta primers were used in PCR. Assay used: immunoSEQ multiplex PCR; TCRdb lists only in-frame clones, some missing. The table shows approximately 160,000 clones, with less than 85% occurring only once. The germline V gene has CDR1 MNHEY and CDR2 SMNVEV (reference sequence). The V gene lost 2 bases and the J gene lost 13 bases, with 12 bases spanning the gap. The CDR3 totals 13 residues. The sequenced sample was PBMCs. The rearrangement links TRBV27 to TRBJ1-6; D remains ambiguous. The source of this sequence is a man aged 18 to 29 in good health and CMV-seronegative. CDR3 nucleotides: TGTGCCAGCAGTTTAGGAGTCTCTACCCCCCTCCACTTT. This encodes CASSLGVSTPLHF.